This entry describes one T cell receptor (beta chain). Its antigen is unknown. The data belong to a study of shared clonotypes between healthy human individuals. Study-wide points: Among non-shared clonotypes, generation probabilities were lower than among those shared by all four donors. Clonotype sharing among donors, it was expected, would be affected by sequencing depth.

The repertoire was sequenced with immunoSEQ multiplex PCR; TCRdb's copy has only in-frame clones and lacks some. The sample shows 1.6 million or so clones, approximately 98.5% of them seen only once. CDR1 is ENHRY, CDR2 SYGVKD, per germline. The V and J ends lost 3 bases and 4 bases, in that order; junction bases with no gene match: 4. CDR3 length: 15 amino acids. Sequences were obtained from naive CD4+ T cells sorted from blood. The subset denotes: CD45RA+ positively selected. V gene TRBV10-3 combines with J gene TRBJ2-1, with 9 nucleotides matching TRBD2. The TCR originated in a man between 25 and 39 years old in good health. The CDR3 protein is CAISEMREGYNEQFF. CDR3 in DNA: TGTGCCATCAGTGAAATGCGGGAGGGTTACAATGAGCAGTTCTTC.